The 17 T cell receptor beta chains in this list originate from one sample, sequenced in a study of blood T cells in healthy people across ages. Primed by a sample-barcoded 5' primer and a J-beta primer mix, a second PCR proceeded for 7 to 11 cycles. From the 5' RACE reads, TCRdb called clonotypes with MiXCR, one entry per CDR3 protein. Among 730,000 or so distinct CDR3 sequences listed, 35% to 45% were seen once. Sample: blood. These receptors all come from a woman aged 60 to 75 in good health.

Turning to this clonotype: A junction boundary mismatches the germline segment, possibly from a read error. The chain combines TRBV7-3 with TRBJ1-6, with a tentative D call TRBD1 (6 bases). CDR3 size: 15 residues. The V gene's germline CDR1 is SGHTA and CDR2 FQGTGA. Here the CDR3 DNA reads TGTGCCAGCAGCCTAACGGGGGCAGATAAGTCACCCCTCCACTTT. This sequence encodes CASSLTGADKSPLHF.

This clonotype was seen more than once but under ten times. The chain links TRBV11-2 to TRBJ2-3, with D possibly called TRBD1 or TRBD2 (5 bases each). CDR3 length: 13 amino acids. The V end lost 6 bases, the J end lost 6 bases, and 13 bases lay between the germline ends. CDR1 and CDR2 (germline): SGHAT, FQNNGV. CDR3 bases: TGTGCCAGCAGAACCGGGACGGCGGATACGCAGTATTTT. Translating gives CASRTGTADTQYF.

The chain joins TRBV25-1 to TRBJ2-1; 14 bases are a match to TRBD2. Looked up from germline, CDR1 is MGHDK and CDR2 is SYGVNS. The CDR3 runs to 16 residues. V was clipped by 3 bases and J by 8 bases; unmatched bases: 6. The CDR3 sequence: CASSDGTSGSIYEQFF. In nucleotides, the CDR3 is TGTGCCAGCAGTGATGGGACTAGCGGGAGTATCTATGAGCAGTTCTTC.

The chain employs TRBV11-1 and TRBJ2-1; a possible D gene is TRBD2 (5 bases). Trimming cost V 1 base and J 5 bases, with 15 bases left between them. The germline gives CDR1 SGHAT, CDR2 FQDESV (reference sequence). This CDR3 contains 16 residues. The DNA for the CDR3 is TGTGCCAGCAGCTTAGGGTTAGGTAGCGAACACAATGAGCAGTTCTTC. The encoded protein is CASSLGLGSEHNEQFF. Combining the CDR3 with reference TRBV11-1 and TRBJ2-1 gives the whole variable domain EAEVAQSPRYKITEKSQAVAFWCDPISGHATLYWYRQILGQGPELLVQFQDESVVDDSQLPKDRFSAERLKGVDSTLKIQPAELGDSAMYLCASSLGLGSEHNEQFFGPGTRLTVL.

This chain connects TRBV4-3 to TRBJ2-1; 9 bases fit TRBD1. The CDR3 is made up of 16 amino acids. Unmatched junction bases numbered 10, after V lost 4 bases and J lost 6 bases. CDR1 is LGHNA, CDR2 YSLEER, per germline. Written as DNA, the CDR3 is TGCGCCAGCAGCCTGAACGCCGGGACAGGGCGCAATGAGCAGTTCTTC. Its translation is CASSLNAGTGRNEQFF.

This chain joins TRBV7-6 and TRBJ1-4; TRBD1 might be the D (5 bases). Germline CDR1 is SGHVS and CDR2 is FNYEAQ. There are 14 residues in the CDR3. V was shortened by 5 bases and J by 8 bases, with 15 bases between the two germline ends. DNA for the CDR3: TGTGCCAGCAGCCCCCGACAGATCGCCGAAAAACTGTTTTTT. Amino acids: CASSPRQIAEKLFF.

This clonotype was seen many times. The genes are TRBV11-2 and TRBJ2-7; D is perhaps TRBD2 (6 bases). This CDR3 has 14 residues. Germline CDR1 SGHAT, CDR2 FQNNGV. Trimming took off 0 bases at V and 3 bases at J, with 9 bases between the two ends. The CDR3 is CASSLDPGSYEQYF. In DNA, the CDR3 is TGTGCCAGCAGCTTAGATCCCGGGAGCTACGAGCAGTACTTC.

The rearrangement uses TRBV20-1 and TRBJ2-1; 7 bases agree with TRBD1. The J call may be mistaken, given a closer DNA end match to TRBJ2-7. This CDR3 comprises 13 residues. Germline CDR1 reads DFQATT; CDR2 reads SNEGSKA (reference sequence). The CDR3 sequence is CSAKKTGVGEQYV. The CDR3 bases are TGCAGTGCCAAAAAAACAGGGGTAGGGGAGCAGTACGTC.

This clonotype was detected many times. V and J are TRBV20-1 and TRBJ2-5; TRBD2 aligns across 7 bases. V lost 0 bases and J lost 1; bases outside the gene matches: 5. This CDR3 has 15 amino acids. CDR1 and CDR2 from the germline V gene are DFQATT and SNEGSKA (reference sequence). For the CDR3, the DNA is TGCAGTGCTAGAGATAAAAGCGGGACCCAAGAGACCCAGTACTTC. It is translated as CSARDKSGTQETQYF.

The rearrangement uses TRBV21-1 and TRBJ1-2; the table's D call, TRBD1, has no DNA check behind it. TRBV21-1 is listed as a pseudogene. The CDR3 covers 16 residues. Here the CDR3 reads CASSAAHRRANYGYTF. DNA for the CDR3: TGTGCCAGCAGTGCGGCGCACAGAAGAGCTAACTATGGCTACACCTTC.

The chain couples TRBV20-1 to TRBJ2-5, with 8 bases identical to TRBD2. The J call may be in error: the DNA end matches TRBJ2-7 better. Germline V lookup: CDR1 DFQATT, CDR2 SNEGSKA (reference sequence). The CDR3 totals 13 residues. The CDR3 DNA sequence: TGCAGTGCTAGTGGGACTAGTGGCTACGAGCAGTACTTC. As protein: CSASGTSGYEQYF.

The chain is built from TRBV29-1 and TRBJ2-2; D may match TRBD1 or TRBD2 (5 bases each). The CDR3 is 13 residues long. V gave up 4 bases and J gave up 5 bases, with 11 bases separating them. The germline gives CDR1 SQVTM, CDR2 ANQGSEA. The CDR3, as DNA: TGCAGCGTTGCAGGGACGGGAACCGGGGAGCTGTTTTTT. It yields the protein CSVAGTGTGELFF.

This sequence joins TRBV18 and TRBJ2-7; 7 bases line up with TRBD1. CDR3 length: 18 residues. V shed 0 bases and J 3 bases; nucleotides not matched to a gene: 14. Germline values: CDR1 KGHSH, CDR2 LQKENI. The CDR3 loop reads CASSPPVVYGTDLYEQYF. In nucleotides, the CDR3 is TGTGCCAGCTCACCACCGGTGGTTTATGGGACAGATCTCTACGAGCAGTACTTC.

This rearrangement joins TRBV3-1 to TRBJ2-7; D is undetermined. This CDR3 is built from 15 residues. Germline V gives CDR1 LGHDT, CDR2 YNNKEL (reference sequence). V lost 1 base and J 3 bases, leaving 13 bases between the germline ends. DNA for the CDR3: TGTGCCAGCAGCCAAGCTTCGGGCCCCATCTACGAGCAGTACTTC. This gives the protein CASSQASGPIYEQYF.

The rearrangement links TRBV20-1 to TRBJ2-7; 9 bases line up with TRBD2. V shed 5 bases and J 3 bases; nucleotides not matched to a gene: 5. Germline V gene data show CDR1 as DFQATT and CDR2 as SNEGSKA (reference sequence). The CDR3 has 13 amino acids. In DNA, the CDR3 is TGCAGTGCTCCGCGGGAGGGCCTCTACGAGCAGTACTTC. It yields the protein CSAPREGLYEQYF.

V usage is TRBV5-1 and J usage is TRBJ1-1; D unresolved. This CDR3 has 14 residues. Trimming left V 0 bases short and J 2 bases short, with 8 bases between. Germline CDR1 reads SGHRS; CDR2 reads YFSETQ. DNA for the CDR3: TGCGCCAGCAGCTTGGAGCAATTAAACACTGAAGCTTTCTTT. Amino acid sequence: CASSLEQLNTEAFF.

This clonotype occurred a few times. This chain connects TRBV20-1 to TRBJ2-1; no clear D gene. Trimming pared 1 base from V and 6 bases from J, leaving 7 bases between. There are 12 residues in the CDR3. Germline assignment: CDR1 DFQATT and CDR2 SNEGSKA (reference sequence). For the CDR3, the DNA is TGCAGTGCTAGAGCCAAATTCAATGAGCAGTTCTTC. Amino acids: CSARAKFNEQFF.